The rows below give T cell receptor beta chains drawn from one sample of a study of T-cell memory formation after mild COVID-19. Using its own MiXCR run on the 5' RACE reads, TCRdb lists one record per CDR3 protein. The table records around 300,000 distinct CDR3 sequences, over 15% of them present only once. The specimen sequenced was PBMCs or a T cell subset sorted from them (not recorded which). These receptors were collected from a man between 18 and 35 years old who had mild COVID-19 (a few samples of this study predate the infection). Cell type and time point are not known. Each CDR3 is given with its conserved first and last residue. A D gene is named only where the DNA matches it firmly. Size is stated for part of the rows, as once, few or many counts, or as a class when the clone is expanded.

V gene	J gene	D gene	clone size	CDR3 protein	CDR3 DNA
TRBV5-1	TRBJ2-2	TRBD1	many	CASSLGQGVETGELFF	TGCGCCAGCAGCTTGGGACAGGGAGTCGAAACCGGGGAGCTGTTTTTT
TRBV6-5	TRBJ2-3	TRBD2	few	CASSYSLAEGDTQYF	TGTGCCAGCAGTTACTCACTAGCGGAGGGGGATACGCAGTATTTT
TRBV3-1	TRBJ2-2	-	few	CASSQDPGAVGELFF	TGTGCCAGCAGCCAAGATCCGGGGGCGGTCGGGGAGCTGTTTTTT
TRBV5-6	TRBJ1-5	TRBD1	few	CASSQRDRILSQPQHF	TGTGCCAGCAGCCAAAGGGACAGGATTTTAAGTCAGCCCCAGCATTTT
TRBV7-2	TRBJ1-5	-	-	CASSFVDRNNQPQHF	TGTGCCAGCAGCTTTGTAGACAGGAACAATCAGCCCCAGCATTTT
TRBV25-1	TRBJ1-2	-	-	CASSEYGEGYGYTF	TGTGCCAGCAGTGAATATGGCGAAGGCTATGGCTACACCTTC
TRBV5-1	TRBJ1-1	TRBD1	few	CASSLQDRGLTEAFF	TGCGCCAGCAGCTTGCAGGACAGGGGGCTCACTGAAGCTTTCTTT
TRBV4-2	TRBJ2-7	-	many	CASSQAGDGYEQYF	TGTGCCAGCAGCCAAGCCGGGGATGGATACGAGCAGTACTTC
TRBV9	TRBJ1-5	TRBD1	few	CASSVDGTVSNQPQHF	TGTGCCAGCAGCGTAGATGGGACAGTTAGCAATCAGCCCCAGCATTTT
TRBV7-2	TRBJ2-1	TRBD2	few	CASSLRAGGNEQFF	TGTGCCAGCAGCTTAAGGGCGGGGGGCAATGAGCAGTTCTTC
TRBV10-2	TRBJ2-6	-	few	CASSDSGGASSGANVLTF	TGCGCCAGCAGTGATTCTGGTGGCGCCTCCTCTGGGGCCAACGTCCTGACTTTC
TRBV10-3	TRBJ2-7	-	few	CATEQGYEQYF	TGTGCCACCGAACAGGGTTACGAGCAGTACTTC
TRBV19	TRBJ2-1	-	few	CASSIRVDSEQFF	TGTGCCAGTAGTATACGGGTGGACAGTGAGCAGTTCTTC
TRBV18	TRBJ1-6	-	-	CAGARESSYNSPLHF	TGTGCCGGCGCTAGGGAAAGCTCCTATAATTCACCCCTCCACTTT
TRBV5-1	TRBJ2-3	-	many	CASSRISSTDTQYF	TGCGCCAGCAGCAGAATATCTAGCACAGATACGCAGTATTTT
TRBV20-1	TRBJ2-5	TRBD2	few	CSARTRTSGGQETQYF	TGCAGTGCTAGAACACGGACTAGCGGGGGCCAAGAGACCCAGTACTTC
TRBV9	TRBJ2-1	TRBD2	-	CASSARTSPIRTSSYNEQFF	TGTGCCAGCAGCGCCAGGACTAGCCCAATTCGGACTAGCTCCTACAATGAGCAGTTCTTC
TRBV20-1	TRBJ2-3	-	-	CSAPRFLSTDTQYF	TGCAGTGCCCCGAGATTCCTTTCCACAGATACGCAGTATTTT
TRBV3-1	TRBJ2-1	-	-	CASSPWAQNEQFF	TGTGCCAGCAGCCCGTGGGCCCAGAATGAGCAGTTCTTC
TRBV7-8	TRBJ2-3	-	few	CASSISRIVDTQYF	TGTGCCAGCAGCATCTCTAGAATTGTCGATACGCAGTATTTT
TRBV5-1	TRBJ2-1	TRBD1	many	CASSWGTGFPHEQFF	TGCGCCAGCAGCTGGGGGACAGGGTTCCCCCATGAGCAGTTCTTC